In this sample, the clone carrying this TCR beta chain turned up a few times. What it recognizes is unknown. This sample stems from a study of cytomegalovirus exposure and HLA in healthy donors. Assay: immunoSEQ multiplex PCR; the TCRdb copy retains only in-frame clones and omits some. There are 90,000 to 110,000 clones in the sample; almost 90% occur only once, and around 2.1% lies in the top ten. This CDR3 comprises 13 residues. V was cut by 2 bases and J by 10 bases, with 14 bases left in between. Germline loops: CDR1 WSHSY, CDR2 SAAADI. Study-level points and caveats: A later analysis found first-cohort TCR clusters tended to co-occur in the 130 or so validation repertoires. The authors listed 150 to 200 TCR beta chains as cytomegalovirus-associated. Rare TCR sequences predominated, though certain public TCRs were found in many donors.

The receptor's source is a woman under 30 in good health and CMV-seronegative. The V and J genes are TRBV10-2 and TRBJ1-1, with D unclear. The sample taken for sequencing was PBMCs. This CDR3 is CASSELGGLGAFF. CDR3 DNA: TGCGCCAGCAGTGAGCTCGGTGGGCTGGGAGCTTTCTTT.